The 17 T cell receptor beta chains below all came from one sample that was sequenced in a study of CD8 T cells in Susac syndrome. A quantity of roughly 0.5 to 1 ug RNA underwent reverse transcription using random hexamers. TCRdb processed the immunoSEQ multiplex PCR reads anew with MiXCR; each CDR3 protein has one entry. The sample contains some 120,000 distinct CDR3 sequences, around 94% of which appear only once. Specimen: CD4+ T cells from PBMCs. Receptor source: a human donor in good health.

This sequence joins TRBV30 and TRBJ1-1; no clear D gene. The CDR3 is made up of 14 amino acids. Trimming shortened V by 7 bases and J by 0 bases, and 15 bases separated the two germline ends. CDR1 and CDR2 from the germline V gene are GTSNPN and SVGIG (reference sequence). The CDR3 loop reads CASRRENLNTEAFF. In nucleotides, the CDR3 is TGTGCCTCCCGGCGGGAAAATTTGAACACTGAAGCTTTCTTT.

The V gene is TRBV6-5, the J gene TRBJ2-6; no firm D call. The CDR3 sequence is 14 residues long. Trimming stripped 5 bases from V and 1 base from J, with 6 bases between. Germline V lookup: CDR1 MNHEY, CDR2 SVGAGI. CDR3 DNA: TGTGCCAGCAGTGCCCCATCTGGGGCCAACGTCCTGACTTTC. This codes for CASSAPSGANVLTF.

The chain combines TRBV20-1 with TRBJ1-1, with 9 bases aligning to TRBD1. V trimming: 2 bases; J trimming: 1 base; junction bases outside the gene matches: 2. CDR1 is DFQATT and CDR2 is SNEGSKA in the germline V gene (reference sequence). CDR3 length: 14 residues. The CDR3 sequence is CSARKGQGNTEAFF. CDR3 sequence (DNA): TGCAGTGCTAGAAAGGGACAGGGGAACACTGAAGCTTTCTTT.

The CDR3 is CASSGTSGRGLSSYNEQFF. The CDR3 coding sequence is TGTGCCAGCAGCGGAACTAGCGGGAGGGGACTGAGCTCCTACAATGAGCAGTTCTTC. This chain uses TRBV2 with TRBJ2-1; TRBD2 matches 13 bases. This CDR3 has 19 amino acids. V gave up 6 bases and J gave up 0 bases; unmatched junction bases: 11. Germline loops: CDR1 SNHLY, CDR2 FYNNEI.

The chain carries TRBV9 and TRBJ2-2; the D gene is possibly TRBD1 (5 bases). V lost 4 bases to trimming and J lost 4 bases, with 14 bases between them. The germline gives CDR1 SGDLS, CDR2 YYNGEE. The CDR3 runs to 15 residues. The CDR3 coding sequence is TGTGCCAGCAGCCTTGACCCCCAGGGCACCGGGGAGCTGTTTTTT. This sequence encodes CASSLDPQGTGELFF.

V and J are TRBV7-9 and TRBJ1-1; unclear D gene. Germline V gives CDR1 SEHNR, CDR2 FQNEAQ (reference sequence). The CDR3 is made up of 12 amino acids. V gave up 8 bases and J gave up 3 bases, with 10 bases separating them. Here the CDR3 reads CASPGGDTEAFF. In DNA, the CDR3 is TGTGCCAGCCCCGGTGGGGACACTGAAGCTTTCTTT.

The rearrangement links TRBV11-1 to TRBJ2-4, with 13 positions matching TRBD2. The CDR3 consists of 21 residues. In germline, CDR1 is SGHAT, CDR2 FQDESV (reference sequence). V shed 3 bases and J 0 bases; nucleotides not matched to a gene: 14. CDR3 DNA sequence: TGTGCCAGCAGCTTTCTCAATGAGACTAGCGGGAGGTCCCTAGCCAAAAACATTCAGTACTTC. Its protein is CASSFLNETSGRSLAKNIQYF.

The CDR3 here is CASHRTGASSNEQFF. The CDR3 region has the DNA TGCGCCAGCCATAGAACAGGCGCATCGTCCAATGAGCAGTTCTTC. V usage is TRBV5-1 and J usage is TRBJ2-1; D possibly corresponds to TRBD1 (5 bases). Trimming pared 7 bases from V and 6 bases from J, leaving 20 bases between. The CDR3 is made up of 15 amino acids. From germline, CDR1 is SGHRS and CDR2 YFSETQ.

The chain joins TRBV5-1 to TRBJ2-7; TRBD2 might be the D (6 bases). V lost 0 bases to trimming and J lost 5 bases, with 12 bases between them. This CDR3 region has 14 residues. Per the germline V gene, CDR1 is SGHRS and CDR2 is YFSETQ. CDR3 DNA sequence: TGCGCCAGCAGCTTGGAGCCTAGCGCACACGAGCAGTACTTC. Translating gives CASSLEPSAHEQYF. Full variable domain (remainder filled in from reference TRBV5-1 and TRBJ2-7): KAGVTQTPRYLIKTRGQQVTLSCSPISGHRSVSWYQQTPGQGLQFLFEYFSETQRNKGNFPGRFSGRQFSNSRSEMNVSTLELGDSALYLCASSLEPSAHEQYFGPGTRLTVT.

The V and J genes are TRBV29-1 and TRBJ2-1; D gene uncertain. The CDR3 contains 16 residues. Trimming removed 5 bases from V and 3 bases from J, with 20 bases in between. Germline V gene sequence: CDR1 SQVTM, CDR2 ANQGSEA. The CDR3 DNA sequence: TGCAGCGTTCTCGGTACTGTGGGTATGGGCTACAATGAGCAGTTCTTC. This encodes CSVLGTVGMGYNEQFF.

The V and J genes are TRBV3-1 and TRBJ1-2, with D tentatively TRBD1 (5 bases). Germline-derived CDR1 and CDR2 are LGHDT and YNNKEL (reference sequence). Trimming took off 0 bases at V and 0 bases at J, with 8 bases between the two ends. The CDR3 is 15 residues long. The CDR3 reads CASSQDDRANYGYTF. CDR3 nucleotide sequence: TGTGCCAGCAGCCAAGATGACAGAGCTAACTATGGCTACACCTTC.

CDR3 coding DNA: TGTGCCAGCAGTCATGGGACAGGTTATGGCTACACCTTC. Translating it yields CASSHGTGYGYTF. V gene TRBV7-2 combines with J gene TRBJ1-2, with TRBD1 matching 8 bases. CDR3 length equals 13 residues. CDR1 and CDR2 from the germline V gene are SGHTA and FQGNSA. V lost 6 bases and J lost 5; bases outside the gene matches: 5.

The CDR3 reads CASSLVRFDRPGPNTEAFF. The CDR3 DNA is TGTGCCAGCAGCTTAGTAAGGTTCGACAGGCCTGGCCCGAACACTGAAGCTTTCTTT. This chain connects TRBV7-9 to TRBJ1-1, with a possible D match to TRBD1 (6 bases). This CDR3 spans 19 amino acids. V gave up 1 base and J gave up 1 base, with 22 bases separating them. The germline gives CDR1 SEHNR, CDR2 FQNEAQ (reference sequence).

This chain links TRBV15 with TRBJ2-1, with D perhaps matching TRBD2 (5 bases). V lost 5 bases, J lost 7 bases, and 24 bases lay in between. CDR3 size: 17 residues. Per the germline V gene, CDR1 is LNHNV and CDR2 is YYDKDF (reference sequence). The CDR3 loop is CATSEASRDLEGNEQFF. CDR3 nucleotide sequence: TGTGCCACCAGCGAGGCTAGTAGGGATCTCGAGGGTAATGAGCAGTTCTTC.

The V call is TRBV3-1, the J call TRBJ2-7, with 14 bases lining up with TRBD2. Trimming removed 5 bases from V and 3 bases from J; junction bases left unmatched: 6. The CDR3 has 16 amino acids. From germline, CDR1 is LGHDT and CDR2 YNNKEL (reference sequence). As DNA, the CDR3 is TGTGCCAGCAGCTCAGCCGGGACTAGCGGGAGCTACGAGCAGTACTTC. As protein: CASSSAGTSGSYEQYF.

The chain combines TRBV18 with TRBJ2-5; D remains ambiguous. Per the germline V gene, CDR1 is KGHSH and CDR2 is LQKENI. The CDR3 covers 14 residues. Between the trimmed V and J ends, which lost 3 bases and 1 base, there was a span of 9 bases. CDR3 coding DNA: TGTGCCAGCTCACCTCGATATCCCCAAGAGACCCAGTACTTC. This translates into CASSPRYPQETQYF.

The chain has TRBV7-6 and TRBJ2-5; D unclear. This CDR3 is built from 16 residues. Trimming stripped 5 bases from V and 1 base from J, with 17 bases between. In germline, CDR1 is SGHVS, CDR2 FNYEAQ. The CDR3 sequence: CASSRSSPATQETQYF. The CDR3 DNA sequence: TGTGCCAGCAGCAGATCCAGCCCAGCGACCCAAGAGACCCAGTACTTC.